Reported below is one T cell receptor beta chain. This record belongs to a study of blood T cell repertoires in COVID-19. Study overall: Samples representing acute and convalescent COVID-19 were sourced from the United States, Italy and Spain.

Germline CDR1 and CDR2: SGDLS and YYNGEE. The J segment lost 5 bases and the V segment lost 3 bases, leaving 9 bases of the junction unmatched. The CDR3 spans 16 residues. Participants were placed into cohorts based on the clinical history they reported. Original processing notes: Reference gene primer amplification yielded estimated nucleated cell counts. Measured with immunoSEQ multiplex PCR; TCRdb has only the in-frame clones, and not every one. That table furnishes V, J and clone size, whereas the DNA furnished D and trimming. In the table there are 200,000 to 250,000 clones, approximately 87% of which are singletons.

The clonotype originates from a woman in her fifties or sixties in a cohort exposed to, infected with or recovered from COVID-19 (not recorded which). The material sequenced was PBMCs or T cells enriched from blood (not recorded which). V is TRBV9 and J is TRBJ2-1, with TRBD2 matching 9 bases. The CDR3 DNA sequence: TGTGCCAGCAGCGCCTTTCCGGGACTAGCTGACAATGAGCAGTTCTTC. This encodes CASSAFPGLADNEQFF.